This TCR beta chain was observed in a study of shared clonotypes between healthy human individuals (dated by TCRdb to the early 2020s). For the study in its entirety: The cohort included three men and a couple of women between 18 and 49 years of age. To estimate repertoire size and how much clonotypes are shared between individuals, the study performed deep sequencing of blood TCR repertoires from five healthy adults. For each donor, three plates each were used for CD4 naive and CD4 memory, two plates were used for CD8 naive, and one plate was used for CD8 memory. Between about 0.8 and 8.9 billion PBMCs per donor were obtained by leukapheresis. To increase sequencing depth and limit assay-specific biases, different laboratories used diverse techniques to prepare libraries and sequence TCR repertoires.

TCR CDR3 regions were amplified from genomic DNA by multiplex PCR using the deep immunoSEQ assay. Genomic DNA extracted from each cell subset was distributed evenly over all wells of several immunoSEQ 96-well plates, and each plate served as one replicate. For sorted subsets, each replicate PCR was loaded with around 200 ng genomic DNA, equivalent to 30,000 or so T cell genomes. Purified libraries were measured with a Qubit 3.0 fluorometer, size-checked on a Bioanalyzer 2100, and measured again with the KAPA Library Quantification kit. Every immunoSEQ 96-well plate was sequenced on a separate single-read 150-cycle Illumina NextSeq 550 flow cell. Processing in the source paper ran as follows. Because only junctional sequences without quality scores were contained in the immunoSEQ output, filtering matching that applied to full-length reads could not be performed. To assign V/J genes and CDR3, sequences were annotated using PyIR, a Python wrapper for IgBLAST v1.9, with IMGT germline references. Any read was removed if the V/J assignment was weak (E-value above 1e-6), the CDR3 was missing, or the read contained stop codons, out-of-frame junctions, or ambiguous translated residues. A V3J clonotype was defined by an identical inferred V gene, J gene, and CDR3 amino acid sequence. Percentage overlap between repertoires was computed as shared unique clonotypes divided by the size of the smaller repertoire. RTK rarefaction, the Chao1 estimator, and Recon v2.1 estimates of unobserved clonotypes were used to assess repertoire richness. OLGA was used to compute generation probabilities for all TCRbeta clonotypes that the gDNA method yielded from a handful of donors. Here the immuneACCESS table is served through TCRdb, limited to in-frame sequences with V and J called. Missing clones are a known gap in these copies; in checked studies unresolved V genes cover under half, and the rest lacks a known reason. The V and J calls and clone size are taken from that table; D and trimming were inferred from the DNA. The sample data list 950,000 to 1,100,000 clones, and roughly 80% of these were observed just once. The top ten clonotypes cover about 1.5% of the sample.

The full study reports these points: Only blood was sampled, and tissue TCR repertoires likely differ from those in blood. Across four donors, around 5.4% of naive CD4, approximately 3.6% of naive CD8, 2% to 2.5% of memory CD4, and about 0.4% of memory CD8 clonotypes were shared. Pairwise subsampling led to the expectation that sequencing depth would affect the degree of clonotype sharing among donors. Compared with non-shared clonotypes, the clonotypes found in all four sorted-subset donors had higher generation probabilities. The genetic and exposure-history diversity represented was limited by the small number of donors. Naive subsets generally had larger estimated clonotype richness than memory subsets did. Incomplete sequencing was indicated by rarefaction of sorted-subset datasets, despite the large sequencing depth.

The cysteine opens and the phenylalanine closes a CDR3 of 15 amino acids. CDR3 DNA is the only sequence kept; it has 45 bases, read in frame from the first base. The germline V gene (reference sequence) provides CDR1 SEHNR and CDR2 FQNEAQ. The germline ends are 11 bases apart after V is trimmed by 2 bases and J by 3 bases. This clone was counted once. Its recognized antigen is unknown. Per-nucleotide qualities are absent, and no much larger clonotype sits a single base away. Healthy HIV-negative adults with no recently reported acute infections or vaccinations were included as donors. Every donor was a Caucasian adult living in Nashville, Tennessee, USA. CD4+ T cells were enriched through magnetic negative selection, after which naive cells were positively selected on CD45RA and the remaining negative fraction served as the memory subset. Blood was obtained by leukapheresis, after which PBMCs were separated by Ficoll-Histopaque density gradient centrifugation and cryopreserved in liquid nitrogen vapor phase. Purity and quantity of every magnetically sorted T cell population were checked by analytical flow cytometry. From each sorted fraction, genomic DNA was isolated and quantified by UV absorbance on a Nanodrop 2000c.

Material for sequencing was memory CD4+ T cells sorted from blood. The intended sense of this specimen's cell subset or site label: CD45RA-negative fraction. This TCR was sampled from a man between 18 and 29 years old in good health. The sequence joins TRBV7-9 to TRBJ2-4; the D gene assignment is ambiguous. The nucleotides are TGTGCCAGCAGCTTAATAGGGCTGGACAAAAACATTCAGTACTTC. Translation gives CASSLIGLDKNIQYF.